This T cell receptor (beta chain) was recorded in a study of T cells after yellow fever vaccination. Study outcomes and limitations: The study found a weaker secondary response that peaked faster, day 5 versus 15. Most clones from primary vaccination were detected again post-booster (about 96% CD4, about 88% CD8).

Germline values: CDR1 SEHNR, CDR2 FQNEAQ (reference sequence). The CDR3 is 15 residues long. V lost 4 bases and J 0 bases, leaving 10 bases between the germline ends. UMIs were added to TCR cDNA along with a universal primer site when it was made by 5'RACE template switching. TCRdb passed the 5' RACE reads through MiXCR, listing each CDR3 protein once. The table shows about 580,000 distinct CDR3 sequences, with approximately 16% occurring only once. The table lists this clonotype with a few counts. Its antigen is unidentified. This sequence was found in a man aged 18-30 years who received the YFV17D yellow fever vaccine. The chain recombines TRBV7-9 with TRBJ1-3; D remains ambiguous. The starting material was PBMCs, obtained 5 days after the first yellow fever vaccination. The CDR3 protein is CASSSPSYSGNTIYF. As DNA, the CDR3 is TGTGCCAGCAGCTCCCCGTCCTACTCTGGAAACACCATATATTTT.